The text below deals with one T cell receptor beta chain. Its target is unknown. The CDR3 length is 12 residues. Per germline, CDR1 MNHEY and CDR2 SVGAGI. Trimming left V 5 bases short and J 3 bases short, with 8 bases between. The data belong to a study of T cell repertoires in cytomegalovirus infection. Study background: Recently identified HLA-C-restricted CMV epitopes were used, and well-studied HLA-B-restricted CMV epitopes were used as well.

TCRdb processed the reads anew with MiXCR; each CDR3 protein has one entry. The table shows about 52,000 distinct CDR3 sequences, with around 18% occurring only once. The sample here was CD8+ T cells from cultured PBMCs, taken from culture after CMV antigen stimulation. The chain uses TRBV6-5 and TRBJ2-7, with D unresolved. The receptor comes from a human donor in good health (CMV status not recorded). Some clones in this sample may be carry-over from other donors' samples. CDR3 DNA sequence: TGTGCCAGCAGTAAAGACAACTACGAGCAGTACTTC. Translation: CASSKDNYEQYF.